This T cell receptor (beta chain) was found in a study of CD8 T cells in ankylosing spondylitis. Study outcomes and limitations: Several of the motif variants were reported before in synovial fluid and blood from reactive arthritis. Ankylosing spondylitis blood appeared to be characterized by a TCR beta motif of under ten highly homologous variants.

Comments on this clonotype: The antigen is undetermined.

This CDR3 has 14 amino acids. The germline CDR1 and CDR2 sequences are DFQATT and SNEGSKA (reference sequence). V lost 3 bases, J lost 5 bases, and 5 bases stayed unmatched. One entry per CDR3 protein, called by TCRdb with MiXCR from the 5' RACE reads. The repertoire holds a few hundred thousand distinct CDR3 sequences, with approximately 20% as singletons. This TCR was recovered from a male donor with ankylosing spondylitis. This chain links TRBV20-1 with TRBJ2-1; 9 bases fit TRBD2. The sequenced material came from blood, either unsorted or a sorted T cell fraction (not recorded which). The CDR3 coding sequence is TGCAGTGCTAGTGATCTAGCGGGGCACAATGAGCAGTTCTTC. Translating gives CSASDLAGHNEQFF.